This T cell receptor beta chain was captured by sequencing in a study of blood T cell repertoires in COVID-19. Only in-frame clones appear in the TCRdb table, and some are missing; sequencing was by immunoSEQ multiplex PCR. Of about 280,000 clones in the sample, approximately 83% are singletons; the top ten hold approximately 10%. Germline CDR1 and CDR2: MNHEY and SMNVEV (reference sequence). V was trimmed by 0 bases and J by 2 bases, leaving 10 bases between them. The CDR3 is 16 amino acids. The sequence derives from a woman in her forties or fifties who had recovered from COVID-19. The rearrangement uses TRBV27 and TRBJ2-2; tentative D call: TRBD1 (6 bases). The sequencing sample was made of peripheral blood. For the CDR3, the DNA is TGTGCCAGCAGTTTATCCGGGACATCAAACACCGGGGAGCTGTTTTTT. Encoded protein: CASSLSGTSNTGELFF.